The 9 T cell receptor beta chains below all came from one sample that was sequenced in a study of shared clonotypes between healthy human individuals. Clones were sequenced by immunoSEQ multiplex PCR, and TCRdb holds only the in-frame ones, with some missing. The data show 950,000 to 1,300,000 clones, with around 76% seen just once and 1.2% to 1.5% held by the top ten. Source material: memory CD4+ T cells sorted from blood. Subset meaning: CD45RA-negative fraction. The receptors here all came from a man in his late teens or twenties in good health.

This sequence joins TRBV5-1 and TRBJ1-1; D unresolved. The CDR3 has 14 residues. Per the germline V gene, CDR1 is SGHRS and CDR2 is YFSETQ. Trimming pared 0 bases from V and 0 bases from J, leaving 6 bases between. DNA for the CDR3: TGCGCCAGCAGCTTGGACGCAGTGAACACTGAAGCTTTCTTT. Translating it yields CASSLDAVNTEAFF.

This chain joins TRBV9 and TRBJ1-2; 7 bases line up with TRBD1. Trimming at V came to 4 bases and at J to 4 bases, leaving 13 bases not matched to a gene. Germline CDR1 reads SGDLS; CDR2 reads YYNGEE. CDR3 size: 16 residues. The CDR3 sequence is CASSLSQTGKAYGYTF. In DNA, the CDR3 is TGTGCCAGCAGCCTCTCCCAGACAGGGAAGGCCTATGGCTACACCTTC.

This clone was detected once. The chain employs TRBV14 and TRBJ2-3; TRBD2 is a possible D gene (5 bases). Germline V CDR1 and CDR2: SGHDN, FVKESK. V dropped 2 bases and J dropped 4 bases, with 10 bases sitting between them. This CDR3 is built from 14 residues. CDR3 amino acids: CASSQPTRADTQYF. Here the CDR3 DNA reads TGTGCCAGCAGCCAACCGACGCGGGCAGATACGCAGTATTTT.

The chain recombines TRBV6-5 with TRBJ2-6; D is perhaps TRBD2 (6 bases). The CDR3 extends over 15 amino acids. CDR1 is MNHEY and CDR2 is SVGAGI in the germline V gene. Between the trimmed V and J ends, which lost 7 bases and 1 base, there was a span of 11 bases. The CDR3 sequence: CASTLRGSGANVLTF. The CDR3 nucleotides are TGTGCCAGCACCTTACGGGGGTCTGGGGCCAACGTCCTGACTTTC.

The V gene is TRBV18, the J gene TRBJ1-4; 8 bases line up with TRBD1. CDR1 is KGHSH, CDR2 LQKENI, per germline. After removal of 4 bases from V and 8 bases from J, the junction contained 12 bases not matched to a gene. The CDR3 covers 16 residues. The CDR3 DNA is TGTGCCAGCTCACTAACCACGCAGGGGGCCAGGGAAAAACTGTTTTTT. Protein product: CASSLTTQGAREKLFF. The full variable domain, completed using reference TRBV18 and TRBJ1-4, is NAGVMQNPRHLVRRRGQEARLRCSPMKGHSHVYWYRQLPEEGLKFMVYLQKENIIDESGMPKERFSAEFPKEGPSILRIQQVVRGDSAAYFCASSLTTQGAREKLFFGSGTQLSVL.

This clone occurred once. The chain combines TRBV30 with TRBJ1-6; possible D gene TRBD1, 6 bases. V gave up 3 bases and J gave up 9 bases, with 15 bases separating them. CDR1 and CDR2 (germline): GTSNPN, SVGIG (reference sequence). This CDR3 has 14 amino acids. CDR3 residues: CAWRMTGLASPLHF. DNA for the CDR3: TGTGCCTGGAGAATGACAGGACTTGCTTCACCCCTCCACTTT. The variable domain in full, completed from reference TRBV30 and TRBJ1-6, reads SQTIHQWPATLVQPVGSPLSLECTVEGTSNPNLYWYRQAAGRGLQLLFYSVGIGQISSEVPQNLSASRPQDRQFILSSKKLLLSDSGFYLCAWRMTGLASPLHFGNGTRLTVT.

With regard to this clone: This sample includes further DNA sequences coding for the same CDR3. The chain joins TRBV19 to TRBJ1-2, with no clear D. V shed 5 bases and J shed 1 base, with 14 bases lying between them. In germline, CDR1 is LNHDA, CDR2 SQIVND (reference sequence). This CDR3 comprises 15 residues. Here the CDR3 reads CASSPTTGGNYGYTF. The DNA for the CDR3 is TGTGCCAGTAGTCCGACCACTGGCGGTAACTATGGCTACACCTTC.

CDR3 loop: CASSTDGGSKTQYF. The CDR3 nucleotides are TGCGCCAGCAGCACGGATGGGGGTTCAAAGACCCAGTACTTC. V is TRBV5-1 and J is TRBJ2-5; D might be TRBD1 or TRBD2, each matching 5 bases. Looked up from germline, CDR1 is SGHRS and CDR2 is YFSETQ. Trimming took 4 bases from V and 6 from J, leaving 16 bases between them. The CDR3 loop spans 14 amino acids.

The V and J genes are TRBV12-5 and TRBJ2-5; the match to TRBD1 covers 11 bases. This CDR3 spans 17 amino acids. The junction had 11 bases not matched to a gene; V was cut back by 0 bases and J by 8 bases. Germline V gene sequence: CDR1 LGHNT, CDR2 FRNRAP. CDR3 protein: CASGLVGRAGQGATQYF. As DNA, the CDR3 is TGTGCTAGTGGTTTGGTAGGAAGAGCTGGACAGGGGGCAACCCAGTACTTC.